This TCR beta chain was profiled in a study of a mutant IDH1 vaccine in newly diagnosed glioma. About the study: Administration of eight vaccinations to patients took place in weeks 1, 3, 5, 7, 11, 15, 19, 23.

Noted time point: week 5, during vaccination. Vaccine doses each comprised 300 ug of mutant IDH1 20-mer peptide, with topical imiquimod. Assay used: immunoSEQ multiplex PCR; TCRdb lists only in-frame clones, some missing. The repertoire holds 60,000 or so clones, with 90% as singletons. Trimming removed 6 bases at V and 0 bases at J, with 12 bases between. Germline lookup yields CDR1 LNHDA and CDR2 SQIVND (reference sequence). This CDR3 has 15 residues. On this clone: The target antigen is unknown.

J is TRBJ2-1 and V is TRBV19, with D unresolved. The sequences come from PBMCs, collected from a glioma patient whose treatment included an IDH1 peptide vaccine. The source is a woman aged 40 to 49 with glioma. The CDR3 reads CASSPTASSYNEQFF. CDR3 nucleotide sequence: TGTGCCAGTAGCCCTACAGCGAGCTCCTACAATGAGCAGTTCTTC.